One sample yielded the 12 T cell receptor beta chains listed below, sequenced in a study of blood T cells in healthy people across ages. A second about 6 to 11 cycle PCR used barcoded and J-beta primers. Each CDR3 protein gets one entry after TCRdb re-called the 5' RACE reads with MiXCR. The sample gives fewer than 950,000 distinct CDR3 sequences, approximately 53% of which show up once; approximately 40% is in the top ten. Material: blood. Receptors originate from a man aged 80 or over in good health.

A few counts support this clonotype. In DNA form, the CDR3 reads TGTGCCAGCAGCTCCTCCGGGACAGGGCGTCACTATGGCTACACCTTC. Translation: CASSSSGTGRHYGYTF. This rearrangement joins TRBV7-2 to TRBJ1-2; 9 bases agree with TRBD1. CDR3 size: 16 residues. V shed 4 bases, J shed 3 bases, and the junction held 9 bases outside the gene matches. CDR1 and CDR2 (germline): SGHTA, FQGNSA.

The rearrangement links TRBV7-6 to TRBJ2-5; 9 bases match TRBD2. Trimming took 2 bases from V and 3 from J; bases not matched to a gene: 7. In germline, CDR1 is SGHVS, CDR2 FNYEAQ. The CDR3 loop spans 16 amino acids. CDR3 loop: CASSLFTSGWKETQYF. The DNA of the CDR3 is TGTGCCAGCAGCTTATTTACTAGCGGGTGGAAAGAGACCCAGTACTTC. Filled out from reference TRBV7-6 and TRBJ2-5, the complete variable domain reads GAGVSQSPRYKVTKRGQDVALRCDPISGHVSLYWYRQALGQGPEFLTYFNYEAQQDKSGLPNDRFSAERPEGSISTLTIQRTEQRDSAMYRCASSLFTSGWKETQYFGPGTRLLVL.

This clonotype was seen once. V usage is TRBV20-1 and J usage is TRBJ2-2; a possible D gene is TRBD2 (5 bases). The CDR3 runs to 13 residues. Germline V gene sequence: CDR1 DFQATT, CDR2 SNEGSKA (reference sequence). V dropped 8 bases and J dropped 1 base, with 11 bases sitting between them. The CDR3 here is CSPFTRNTGELFF. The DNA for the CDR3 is TGCAGTCCGTTTACTAGGAACACCGGGGAGCTGTTTTTT.

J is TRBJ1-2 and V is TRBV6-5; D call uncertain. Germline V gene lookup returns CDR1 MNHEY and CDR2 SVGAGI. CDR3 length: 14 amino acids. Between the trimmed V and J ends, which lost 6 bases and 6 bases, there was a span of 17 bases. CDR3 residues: CASRYRGMSNGYTF. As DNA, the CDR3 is TGTGCCAGCAGGTACCGGGGTATGAGCAATGGCTACACCTTC.

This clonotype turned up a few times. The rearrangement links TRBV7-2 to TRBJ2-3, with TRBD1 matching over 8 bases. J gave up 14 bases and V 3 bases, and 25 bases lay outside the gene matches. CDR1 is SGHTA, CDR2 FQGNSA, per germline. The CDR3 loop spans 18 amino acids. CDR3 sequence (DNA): TGTGCCAGCAGCTTTTCCGTCCCGGGACAGGTTTGGCACAGATACGCGTATTTT. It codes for CASSFSVPGQVWHRYAYF.

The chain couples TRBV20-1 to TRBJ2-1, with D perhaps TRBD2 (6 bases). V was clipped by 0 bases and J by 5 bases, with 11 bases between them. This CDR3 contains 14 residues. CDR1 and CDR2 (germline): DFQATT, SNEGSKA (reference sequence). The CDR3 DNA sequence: TGCAGTGCTAGAGAGGGGACTGGCCACAATGAGCAGTTCTTC. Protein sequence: CSAREGTGHNEQFF.

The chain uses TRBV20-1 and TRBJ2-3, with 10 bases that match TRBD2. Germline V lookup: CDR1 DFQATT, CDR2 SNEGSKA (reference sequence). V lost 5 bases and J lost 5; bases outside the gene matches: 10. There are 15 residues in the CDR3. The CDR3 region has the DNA TGCAGTGCTCCCCTAGCGGGAGCCGGAAGAGATACGCAGTATTTT. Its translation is CSAPLAGAGRDTQYF.

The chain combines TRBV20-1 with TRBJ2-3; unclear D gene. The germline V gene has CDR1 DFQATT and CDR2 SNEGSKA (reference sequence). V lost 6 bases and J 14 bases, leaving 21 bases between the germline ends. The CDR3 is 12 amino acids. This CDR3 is CSAPSRAPRAYF. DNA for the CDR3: TGCAGTGCCCCTTCGCGAGCTCCACGCGCGTATTTT.

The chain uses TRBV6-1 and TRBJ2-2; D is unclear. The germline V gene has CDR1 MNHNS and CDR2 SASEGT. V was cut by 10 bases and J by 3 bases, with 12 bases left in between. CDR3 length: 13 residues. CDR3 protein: CANEKADTGELFF. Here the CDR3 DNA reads TGTGCCAATGAGAAGGCGGACACCGGGGAGCTGTTTTTT.

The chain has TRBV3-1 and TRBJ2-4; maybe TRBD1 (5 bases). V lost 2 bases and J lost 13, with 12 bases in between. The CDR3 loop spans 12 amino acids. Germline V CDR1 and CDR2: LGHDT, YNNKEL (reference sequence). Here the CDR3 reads CASSQSQGEQYF. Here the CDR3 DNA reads TGTGCCAGCAGCCAAAGCCAGGGTGAGCAGTACTTC.

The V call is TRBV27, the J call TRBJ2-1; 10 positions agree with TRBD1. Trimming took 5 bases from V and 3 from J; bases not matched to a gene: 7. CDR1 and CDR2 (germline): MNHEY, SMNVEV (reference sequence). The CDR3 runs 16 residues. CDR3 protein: CASSIRGTGDYNEQFF. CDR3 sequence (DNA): TGTGCCAGCAGTATCCGGGGGACAGGGGACTACAATGAGCAGTTCTTC.

DNA of the CDR3: TGTGCCAGCAGTCCCGGTTACAGTAAAAGGTTTAATACCGGGGAGCTGTTTTTT. Amino acid sequence: CASSPGYSKRFNTGELFF. The genes are TRBV12-3 or TRBV12-4 and TRBJ2-2; no reliable D call. The germline V and J ends were trimmed by 5 bases and 5 bases, with 24 bases remaining between them. CDR3 size: 18 residues.